This TCR beta chain stems from a study of radiation and T cells in renal cell carcinoma. Trimming took 4 bases from V and 4 from J, leaving 13 bases between them. The CDR3 is made up of 14 amino acids. Germline CDR1 and CDR2: MNHEY and SVGAGI. Time point denoted: baseline pretreatment blood. The treatment is: 15 Gy SBRT to primary tumor, nephrectomy 4 weeks later. Profiling relied on immunoSEQ multiplex PCR, and the TCRdb table lists in-frame clones only, not all of them. The sample gives 150,000 or so clones, about 87% of which show up once; roughly 4% is in the top ten. The gene calls are TRBV6-5 and TRBJ1-2; no clear D gene. The origin of this receptor is a woman aged 70-85 years with renal cell carcinoma. Sequenced material: blood, taken from a patient whose treatment included radiotherapy and nephrectomy. DNA of the CDR3: TGTGCCAGCAGTTTTCACGAAGGAGTCTATGGCTACACCTTC. It encodes CASSFHEGVYGYTF.